This T cell receptor beta chain came from a study of T cells in Graves' hyperthyroidism and ophthalmopathy. TCR beta CDR3 region amplification was performed from RNA transcripts. RT-PCR in the first round (using the HTBI primer set) targeted the TCR CDR3. TCRdb recomputed calls from the multiplex PCR reads with MiXCR, one row per CDR3 protein. The table lists roughly 500,000 distinct CDR3 sequences, around 46% of them singletons. This clonotype was observed many times. CDR1 and CDR2 (germline): MNHNS, SASEGT. The germline V and J ends were trimmed by 7 bases and 7 bases, with 19 bases remaining between them. This CDR3 comprises 14 residues.

The TCR originated in an adult woman with Graves' disease, either hyperthyroidism or ophthalmopathy (not recorded which). The rearrangement joins TRBV6-1 to TRBJ1-2; D uncertain. Sequencing was carried out using peripheral blood or thyroid tissue (not recorded which). CDR3 DNA sequence: TGTGCCAGCAAAACTTGGGAAGGGTACGGTGGCTACACCTTC. The encoded protein is CASKTWEGYGGYTF.